A single sample is the source of the 4 T cell receptor beta chains below, sequenced in a study of blood T cell repertoires in COVID-19. The repertoire was sequenced with immunoSEQ multiplex PCR; TCRdb's copy has only in-frame clones and lacks some. This table holds 250,000 to 300,000 clones, over 70% found once. The specimen was peripheral blood. The source of these receptors is a woman in her 70s with COVID-19, enrolled during active disease.

The table lists this clone with a count of one. V gene TRBV5-1 combines with J gene TRBJ2-3; the match to TRBD1 covers 7 bases. The CDR3 is 14 amino acids. Germline CDR1 is SGHRS and CDR2 is YFSETQ. The V and J ends lost 4 bases and 0 bases, in that order; junction bases with no gene match: 2. The CDR3 protein is CASSPGQSTDTQYF. In nucleotides, the CDR3 is TGCGCCAGCAGCCCGGGACAGAGCACAGATACGCAGTATTTT.

This chain links TRBV6-5 with TRBJ1-4; 9 bases line up with TRBD1. J was trimmed by 9 bases and V by 6 bases; bases with no gene match: 5. This CDR3 has 13 residues. The V gene's germline CDR1 is MNHEY and CDR2 SVGAGI. The CDR3 nucleotides are TGTGCCAGCAGCTCGGGACAGGGAAAAAAACTGTTTTTT. It specifies CASSSGQGKKLFF.

This clone was observed a handful of times. J is TRBJ1-2 and V is TRBV19; perhaps TRBD1 as D (5 bases). V was trimmed by 10 bases and J by 4 bases, leaving 19 bases between them. There are 14 residues in the CDR3. Per the germline V gene, CDR1 is LNHDA and CDR2 is SQIVND (reference sequence). DNA for the CDR3: TGTGCCACCGCAGGGATGGGGCGGAGCTATGGCTACACCTTC. Translation: CATAGMGRSYGYTF.

The gene calls are TRBV5-1 and TRBJ1-1; D ambiguous. With 0 bases removed from V and 1 base from J, the gap between germline ends came to 4 bases. The germline CDR1 and CDR2 sequences are SGHRS and YFSETQ. This CDR3 is built from 13 residues. The CDR3 nucleotides read TGCGCCAGCAGCTTGGGGGCGAACACTGAAGCTTTCTTT. Encoded protein: CASSLGANTEAFF.